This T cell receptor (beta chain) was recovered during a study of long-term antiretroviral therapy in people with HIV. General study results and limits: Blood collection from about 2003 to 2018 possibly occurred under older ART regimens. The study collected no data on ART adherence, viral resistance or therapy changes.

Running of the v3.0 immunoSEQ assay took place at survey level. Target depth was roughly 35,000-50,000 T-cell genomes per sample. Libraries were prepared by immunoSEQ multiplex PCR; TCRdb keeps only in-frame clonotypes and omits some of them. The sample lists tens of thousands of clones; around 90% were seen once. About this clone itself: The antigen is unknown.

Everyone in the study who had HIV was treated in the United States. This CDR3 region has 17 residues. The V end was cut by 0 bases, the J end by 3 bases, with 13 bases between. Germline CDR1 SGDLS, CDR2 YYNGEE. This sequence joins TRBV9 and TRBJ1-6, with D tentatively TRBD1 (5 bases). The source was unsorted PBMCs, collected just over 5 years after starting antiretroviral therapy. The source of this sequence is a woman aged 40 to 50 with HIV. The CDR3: CASSVASAQGYNSPLHF. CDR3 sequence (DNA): TGTGCCAGCAGCGTAGCCTCGGCTCAGGGCTATAATTCACCCCTCCACTTT.